Listed below are T cell receptor beta chains from one sample, sequenced in a study of T cells after yellow fever vaccination. From the 5' RACE reads, TCRdb called clonotypes with MiXCR, one entry per CDR3 protein. The sample comprises 400,000 to 650,000 distinct CDR3 sequences, less than 25% of which are singletons, and less than 20% rests with the top ten. The material sequenced was PBMCs, taken roughly 20 days after the first yellow fever vaccination. Receptors originate from a man younger than 30 who received the YFV17D yellow fever vaccine. Both conserved end residues are part of each CDR3.

v_call: TRBV12-3/TRBV12-4
j_call: TRBJ1-2
cdr3_aa: CASSFGFLGYTF

v_call: TRBV7-8
j_call: TRBJ2-7
cdr3_aa: CASSPLAGAAYEQYF

v_call: TRBV12-3/TRBV12-4
j_call: TRBJ1-1
cdr3_aa: CASSDPGQVTGAFF

v_call: TRBV19
j_call: TRBJ2-1
cdr3_aa: CASSPPGRNEQFF

v_call: TRBV19
j_call: TRBJ2-4
cdr3_aa: CASSFTSGGAEAKNIQYF

v_call: TRBV7-2
j_call: TRBJ1-1
cdr3_aa: CASSLATTVGTEAFF

v_call: TRBV19
j_call: TRBJ1-6
cdr3_aa: CASSMDSFNSPLHF

v_call: TRBV20-1
j_call: TRBJ2-1
cdr3_aa: CSASAGGSYNEQFF

v_call: TRBV29-1
j_call: TRBJ1-1
cdr3_aa: CSVPIYWGRTEAFF

v_call: TRBV4-3
j_call: TRBJ2-7
cdr3_aa: CASSRKTGVKTYEQYF

v_call: TRBV6-1
j_call: TRBJ1-1
cdr3_aa: CASRPGQGRTEAFF

v_call: TRBV6-2/TRBV6-3
j_call: TRBJ2-2
cdr3_aa: CASSYSPVGELFF

v_call: TRBV2
j_call: TRBJ2-2
cdr3_aa: CASSQVGRTGELFF

v_call: TRBV4-2
j_call: TRBJ1-5
cdr3_aa: CASSQEGGRGFGNQPQHF

v_call: TRBV4-3
j_call: TRBJ2-1
cdr3_aa: CASSQDGGGNEQFF

v_call: TRBV6-2/TRBV6-3
j_call: TRBJ2-1
cdr3_aa: CASFPLNEQFF

v_call: TRBV20-1
j_call: TRBJ2-2
cdr3_aa: CSAAGTENTGELFF

v_call: TRBV12-3/TRBV12-4
j_call: TRBJ1-6
cdr3_aa: CASSSTGQGAGSPLHF

v_call: TRBV20-1
j_call: TRBJ1-1
cdr3_aa: CSARDYVRYTEAFF

v_call: TRBV3-1
j_call: TRBJ2-7
cdr3_aa: CASSQQAGPGEQYF

v_call: TRBV25-1
j_call: TRBJ1-6
cdr3_aa: CASSYTDNSPLHF

v_call: TRBV11-2
j_call: TRBJ1-6
cdr3_aa: CASSFRALDSPLHF

v_call: TRBV15
j_call: TRBJ2-5
cdr3_aa: CATSSRGRAQETQYF

v_call: TRBV11-2
j_call: TRBJ2-2
cdr3_aa: CASSSSGTSRPGELFF

v_call: TRBV4-3
j_call: TRBJ1-2
cdr3_aa: CASSRTGGYGYTF

v_call: TRBV7-9
j_call: TRBJ1-1
cdr3_aa: CASSFGEATEAFF

v_call: TRBV6-5
j_call: TRBJ2-3
cdr3_aa: CASSYVRGQSDTQYF

v_call: TRBV1
j_call: TRBJ2-5
cdr3_aa: CTSSQDLIAGEQETQYF

v_call: TRBV20-1
j_call: TRBJ2-2
cdr3_aa: CSARPDVNTGELFF

v_call: TRBV12-3/TRBV12-4
j_call: TRBJ2-7
cdr3_aa: CASSPDAGGAARYEQYF

v_call: TRBV19
j_call: TRBJ2-7
cdr3_aa: CPPPGYEQYF

v_call: TRBV28
j_call: TRBJ2-3
cdr3_aa: CASSFPLRNSGAAGDTQYF

v_call: TRBV7-2
j_call: TRBJ2-5
cdr3_aa: CASSLMIGETQYF

v_call: TRBV7-6
j_call: TRBJ2-7
cdr3_aa: CASLGGAGEQYF

v_call: TRBV4-1
j_call: TRBJ1-4
cdr3_aa: CASTPSRGYEKLFF

v_call: TRBV7-8
j_call: TRBJ2-1
cdr3_aa: CASSPGFGDKNNEQFF

v_call: TRBV20-1
j_call: TRBJ1-1
cdr3_aa: CSAPQGGRTEAFF

v_call: TRBV7-8
j_call: TRBJ2-7
cdr3_aa: CASRQWGLAAYEQYF

v_call: TRBV5-5
j_call: TRBJ2-7
cdr3_aa: CASSNSGYEQYF

v_call: TRBV9
j_call: TRBJ2-1
cdr3_aa: CASSSAGANPLSYNEQFF

v_call: TRBV4-2
j_call: TRBJ2-3
cdr3_aa: CASSHVSGGGTDTQYF

v_call: TRBV5-1
j_call: TRBJ1-4
cdr3_aa: CASSPGQGGSEKLFF

v_call: TRBV7-2
j_call: TRBJ1-6
cdr3_aa: CASRGRTGNSPLHF

v_call: TRBV3-1
j_call: TRBJ1-6
cdr3_aa: CASSHGSPLHF

v_call: TRBV7-9
j_call: TRBJ2-1
cdr3_aa: CASSQAVGAGNF

v_call: TRBV11-1
j_call: TRBJ2-5
cdr3_aa: CASSFGTSGLETQYF

v_call: TRBV7-2
j_call: TRBJ2-7
cdr3_aa: CASSLLTGSYEQYF

v_call: TRBV6-5
j_call: TRBJ2-4
cdr3_aa: CASSWSGQSVLAKNIQYF

v_call: TRBV19
j_call: TRBJ1-5
cdr3_aa: CASSALLGGGQPQHF

v_call: TRBV7-9
j_call: TRBJ2-3
cdr3_aa: CASSLASGDTDTQYF

v_call: TRBV10-3
j_call: TRBJ2-6
cdr3_aa: CAISGRRAGANVLTF

v_call: TRBV6-1
j_call: TRBJ2-1
cdr3_aa: CASSGLAGGGSYNEQFF

v_call: TRBV5-8
j_call: TRBJ1-5
cdr3_aa: CASSLIRGQPQHF

v_call: TRBV6-2/TRBV6-3
j_call: TRBJ1-5
cdr3_aa: CASSSHITPYQPQHF

v_call: TRBV19
j_call: TRBJ2-1
cdr3_aa: CASSKERRFYNEQFF

v_call: TRBV5-1
j_call: TRBJ2-6
cdr3_aa: CASSLIPGANVLTF

v_call: TRBV5-1
j_call: TRBJ2-5
cdr3_aa: CASSRAGQGQGTQYF